The clone carrying this T cell receptor beta chain appeared a few times. The data belong to a study of technical replicates of blood from several donors. Assay: immunoSEQ multiplex PCR; the TCRdb copy retains only in-frame clones and omits some. The table has around 92,000 clones, approximately 94% seen once. This CDR3 is built from 16 residues. The V end was cut by 5 bases, the J end by 7 bases, with 21 bases between. Germline CDR1 and CDR2: MGHRA and YSYEKL. The chain couples TRBV4-1 to TRBJ2-1; D is possibly TRBD1 (5 bases). The sample was T cells isolated from PBMCs. The source of this sequence is a human donor in good health. The CDR3 is CASSSSQGLRLNEQFF. The CDR3 DNA sequence: TGCGCCAGCAGCTCAAGTCAGGGATTGCGGCTAAATGAGCAGTTCTTC.